Presented here are 30 T cell receptor beta chains from one specimen sequenced in a study of regulatory T cells in long-lasting Graves disease. To make TCR beta libraries, researchers used iRepertoire HTBI primers and Arm-PCR of CDR3 regions. From the multiplex PCR reads, TCRdb called clonotypes with MiXCR, one entry per CDR3 protein. The sample records 500,000 or so distinct CDR3 sequences, around 15% being singletons. Time point of the sample: newly diagnosed GD, antithyroid drugs for less than 3 months. From RNA extracted from PBMCs, the TCR library was made. The same sample was also studied in work on T cells in Graves' hyperthyroidism and ophthalmopathy.

Here the sequenced sample was peripheral blood mononuclear cells (PBMCs), taken at new diagnosis, from a patient treated with antithyroid drugs. These receptors originate from a man aged 40-50 years with Graves disease.

This clonotype has at least ten counts. The V gene is TRBV13, the J gene TRBJ2-7, with D perhaps TRBD1 (7 bases). The CDR3 totals 12 residues. V was trimmed by 6 bases and J by 7 bases, leaving 13 bases between them. Looked up from germline, CDR1 is PRHDT and CDR2 is FYEKMQ (reference sequence). In DNA, the CDR3 is TGTGCCAGCAGTGCAGGGGGGTATGAGCAGTACTTC. As protein: CASSAGGYEQYF.

This clonotype was observed many times. The chain uses TRBV20-1 and TRBJ2-7, with D hard to call. The V gene's germline CDR1 is DFQATT and CDR2 SNEGSKA (reference sequence). The CDR3 is made up of 12 amino acids. Trimming removed 6 bases from V and 2 bases from J, with 11 bases in between. CDR3 in DNA: TGCAGTGCCGCGGACGGAACCTACGAGCAGTACTTC. This gives the protein CSAADGTYEQYF.

The chain joins TRBV7-3 to TRBJ2-2; possibly TRBD2 for D (5 bases). CDR3 length: 14 residues. Trimming took off 5 bases at V and 1 base at J, with 8 bases between the two ends. Per germline, CDR1 SGHTA and CDR2 FQGTGA. CDR3 DNA sequence: TGTGCCAGCAGCCGAGAGGGGAACACCGGGGAGCTGTTTTTT. The encoded protein is CASSREGNTGELFF.

This rearrangement joins TRBV18 to TRBJ1-2; D gene uncertain. The CDR3 is 10 residues long. Trimming shortened V by 10 bases and J by 8 bases, and 11 bases separated the two germline ends. Germline CDR1 reads KGHSH; CDR2 reads LQKENI. The CDR3 DNA reads as TGTGCCAACTACATCGGCGGCTACACCTTC. Its protein is CANYIGGYTF.

This clonotype was seen only a few times. The chain has TRBV6-1 and TRBJ1-3; D not certain. The CDR3 spans 16 residues. Germline CDR1 is MNHNS and CDR2 is SASEGT. The V end was cut by 6 bases, the J end by 0 bases, with 15 bases between. The CDR3 is CASSTGWPISGNTIYF. The DNA of the CDR3 is TGTGCCAGCAGCACGGGGTGGCCGATCTCTGGAAACACCATATATTTT.

V gene TRBV5-5 combines with J gene TRBJ2-7; 9 nucleotides align to TRBD2. V shed 1 base and J 7 bases; nucleotides not matched to a gene: 12. This CDR3 has 16 amino acids. Germline loops: CDR1 SGHKS, CDR2 YYEKEE (reference sequence). Here the CDR3 reads CASSLFPTSGTWEQYF. CDR3 sequence (DNA): TGTGCCAGCAGCTTGTTTCCGACTAGCGGTACGTGGGAGCAGTACTTC.

This clonotype came up many times. V and J are TRBV2 and TRBJ2-7, with 7 bases lining up with TRBD1. Germline CDR1 is SNHLY and CDR2 is FYNNEI. V shed 11 bases and J 7 bases; nucleotides not matched to a gene: 8. The CDR3 length is 11 residues. This CDR3 is CASPRGSEQYF. CDR3 in DNA: TGTGCCTCCCCCAGGGGGAGTGAGCAGTACTTC.

The chain recombines TRBV4-1 with TRBJ2-7; D may be TRBD2 (5 bases). The length of the CDR3 is 14 residues. The germline V gene encodes CDR1 MGHRA and CDR2 YSYEKL. Trimming took 5 bases from V and 1 from J, leaving 12 bases between them. The DNA of the CDR3 is TGCGCCAGCAGCTCCCGGACGGGATCCTACGAGCAGTACTTC. It codes for CASSSRTGSYEQYF.

Ten or more counts support this clonotype. The rearrangement joins TRBV30 to TRBJ2-4, with no clear D. Germline values: CDR1 GTSNPN, CDR2 SVGIG (reference sequence). The CDR3 covers 12 residues. The V end was cut by 2 bases, the J end by 8 bases, with 10 bases between. CDR3 sequence reads: CAWSPGLYIQYF. In nucleotides, the CDR3 is TGTGCCTGGAGTCCCGGTCTGTACATTCAGTACTTC.

The chain links TRBV30 to TRBJ2-1, with TRBD2 identical over 10 bases. The J call may be mistaken, given a closer DNA end match to TRBJ2-5. The CDR3 loop spans 14 amino acids. CDR1 and CDR2 (germline): GTSNPN, SVGIG (reference sequence). As DNA, the CDR3 is TGTGCCTGGGCAGCGGGGGGGGACCAAGAGACCCAGTACTTC. Translating gives CAWAAGGDQETQYF.

The chain employs TRBV6-5 and TRBJ2-2; the D gene is possibly TRBD2 (6 bases). V was pared by 0 bases and J by 4 bases, with 12 bases between. The CDR3 totals 16 residues. Germline CDR1 and CDR2: MNHEY and SVGAGI. The CDR3: CASSYSSGSSTGELFF. CDR3 DNA: TGTGCCAGCAGTTACTCGTCCGGGAGCTCCACCGGGGAGCTGTTTTTT.

Many counts were recorded for this clonotype. The chain has TRBV12-3 or TRBV12-4 and TRBJ1-5, with TRBD1 as a possible D gene (6 bases). Trimming took 0 bases from V and 0 from J, leaving 12 bases between them. The CDR3 totals 17 residues. This CDR3 reads CASSLALGGASNQPQHF. CDR3 in DNA: TGTGCCAGCAGTTTAGCGCTGGGGGGGGCTAGCAATCAGCCCCAGCATTTT.

This clonotype appeared many times. The chain couples TRBV28 to TRBJ2-7; weak D call: TRBD2 (5 bases). Trimming took off 4 bases at V and 3 bases at J, with 10 bases between the two ends. CDR3 size: 13 residues. CDR1 is MDHEN and CDR2 is SYDVKM in the germline V gene. The CDR3 sequence is CASSSGILYEQYF. In DNA, the CDR3 is TGTGCCAGCAGTTCCGGGATCCTCTACGAGCAGTACTTC.

This clonotype showed up just a few times. The genes are TRBV29-1 and TRBJ1-2; D may be TRBD1 (5 bases). The germline gives CDR1 SQVTM, CDR2 ANQGSEA. V was pared by 7 bases and J by 3 bases, with 15 bases between. The CDR3 totals 13 residues. For the CDR3, the DNA is TGCAGCGCCGGGACCGGGATTGACTATGGCTACACCTTC. Its protein product is CSAGTGIDYGYTF.

As to this clonotype: One end of the junction varies from germline; a read error may be responsible. This chain uses TRBV5-1 with TRBJ2-1; 11 bases line up with TRBD2. The CDR3 runs to 17 residues. Per germline, CDR1 SGHRS and CDR2 YFSETQ. CDR3 nucleotides: TGTGCCAGCAGCTCGACACCCCCTAGCGGGAGGTTCAATGAGCAGTTCTTC. It codes for CASSSTPPSGRFNEQFF.

This clonotype was seen ten or more times. The gene calls are TRBV2 and TRBJ1-1; D gene uncertain. Per germline, CDR1 SNHLY and CDR2 FYNNEI. The CDR3 contains 13 residues. V was trimmed by 7 bases and J by 1 base, leaving 10 bases between them. The CDR3: CASNLYQNTEAFF. The CDR3 DNA is TGTGCCAGCAATCTATACCAGAACACTGAAGCTTTCTTT.

Ten or more counts support this clonotype. This chain joins TRBV2 and TRBJ2-2; TRBD2 aligns across 8 bases. Germline CDR1 reads SNHLY; CDR2 reads FYNNEI. The CDR3 has 13 amino acids. The trim removed 8 bases at V and 4 bases at J, leaving 3 bases unmatched. CDR3 DNA: TGTGCCAGCCAGCGGGGGAGCACCGGGGAGCTGTTTTTT. Encoded protein: CASQRGSTGELFF.

The genes are TRBV20-1 and TRBJ2-7; no clear D gene. The length of the CDR3 is 10 residues. Deletions cut 7 bases from V and 5 bases from J, with 9 bases between. CDR1 is DFQATT and CDR2 is SNEGSKA in the germline V gene (reference sequence). The CDR3 DNA reads TGCAGTGTAGCTTCCCACGAGCAGTACTTC. Amino acid sequence: CSVASHEQYF.

This chain uses TRBV29-1 with TRBJ1-5; D is ambiguous. The CDR3 is 12 residues long. V lost 4 bases and J 7 bases, leaving 11 bases between the germline ends. The V gene's germline CDR1 is SQVTM and CDR2 ANQGSEA. CDR3 sequence: CSVAGLGQPQHF. DNA for the CDR3: TGCAGCGTTGCCGGGTTGGGGCAGCCCCAGCATTTT.

The chain recombines TRBV7-9 with TRBJ2-7; D uncertain. This CDR3 is built from 14 residues. The germline V gene encodes CDR1 SEHNR and CDR2 FQNEAQ (reference sequence). V was clipped by 2 bases and J by 6 bases, with 14 bases between them. The CDR3 nucleotides are TGTGCCAGCAGCTTAACAGCCGTAGGTTCCGAGCAGTACTTC. The encoded protein is CASSLTAVGSEQYF.

The chain is built from TRBV20-1 and TRBJ1-5, with no clear D. Germline V gives CDR1 DFQATT, CDR2 SNEGSKA (reference sequence). The CDR3 has 11 amino acids. Trimming removed 7 bases at V and 9 bases at J, with 13 bases between. The CDR3 coding sequence is TGCAGTGTAGCGGCGGGATTGCCCCAGCATTTT. It yields the protein CSVAAGLPQHF.

In this sample, this clonotype turned up a few times. This chain links TRBV5-1 with TRBJ1-4; no definite D call. The V end was cut by 4 bases, the J end by 14 bases, with 18 bases between. This CDR3 has 13 amino acids. Germline V gene lookup returns CDR1 SGHRS and CDR2 YFSETQ. The CDR3 nucleotides read TGCGCCAGCAGCCCCACGGAGTCAAGTTCCCTGTTTTTT. Translation: CASSPTESSSLFF.

This clonotype was recorded many times. The chain combines TRBV6-2 or TRBV6-3 with TRBJ2-4, with D tentatively TRBD2 (5 bases). The germline CDR1 and CDR2 sequences are MNHEY and SVGEGT. This CDR3 comprises 18 residues. The ends were cut back, 2 bases at V and 2 bases at J, with 19 bases in the middle. The CDR3 sequence: CASSYPLSSGFTKNIQYF. As DNA, the CDR3 is TGTGCCAGCAGTTACCCCCTCTCATCGGGATTTACCAAAAACATTCAGTACTTC.

This clonotype was recorded many times. The V call is TRBV20-1, the J call TRBJ2-7; D gene uncertain. V was shortened by 0 bases and J by 0 bases, with 15 bases between the two germline ends. The CDR3 extends over 16 amino acids. Germline CDR1 and CDR2: DFQATT and SNEGSKA (reference sequence). CDR3 bases: TGCAGTGCTAGAGACGGCAGTAGAGTTAGCTCCTACGAGCAGTACTTC. Protein sequence: CSARDGSRVSSYEQYF.

This clonotype was counted a few times. The CDR3, as DNA: TGTGACCTAGAGCGGCCAGGGAGCACCGGGGAGCTGTTTTTT. This translates into CDLERPGSTGELFF. The J gene is TRBJ2-2, the V gene TRBV6-1, with D perhaps matching TRBD1 or TRBD2 (5 bases each). The length of the CDR3 is 14 residues. Germline V gene sequence: CDR1 MNHNS, CDR2 SASEGT.

The V and J genes are TRBV5-6 and TRBJ2-5; D is unclear. The V gene's germline CDR1 is SGHDT and CDR2 YYEEEE. The V end lost 0 bases, the J end lost 7 bases, and 13 bases lay between the germline ends. The CDR3 consists of 14 residues. CDR3 coding DNA: TGTGCCAGCAGCTTGGGTGGACGGCCAGGGACCCAGTACTTC. Amino acids: CASSLGGRPGTQYF.

This clonotype came up many times. This rearrangement joins TRBV12-3 or TRBV12-4 to TRBJ2-5, with TRBD2 matching 8 bases. The J call may be faulty, since TRBJ2-1 better matches the DNA end. The CDR3 sequence is 15 residues long. The chain's CDR3 is CASSSTRGDLFEQFF. CDR3 in DNA: TGTGCCAGCAGTTCCACGCGGGGGGATTTGTTTGAGCAGTTCTTC.

This clonotype was seen many times. V usage is TRBV7-9 and J usage is TRBJ1-1; D remains ambiguous. Germline-derived CDR1 and CDR2 are SEHNR and FQNEAQ (reference sequence). V lost 1 base to trimming and J lost 4 bases, with 7 bases between them. The CDR3 covers 13 residues. This chain's CDR3 is CASSLDEGTEAFF. The CDR3 DNA reads as TGTGCCAGCAGCTTAGATGAGGGCACTGAAGCTTTCTTT. The full variable domain, with the rest looked up from reference TRBV7-9 and TRBJ1-1, is DTGVSQNPRHKITKRGQNVTFRCDPISEHNRLYWYRQTLGQGPEFLTYFQNEAQLEKSRLLSDRFSAERPKGSFSTLEIQRTEQGDSAMYLCASSLDEGTEAFFGQGTRLTVV.

This clonotype was observed at least ten times. CDR3 sequence reads: CASSRTPVYEQYF. CDR3 DNA sequence: TGTGCCAGCAGCCGGACCCCAGTCTACGAGCAGTACTTC. The rearrangement links TRBV5-8 to TRBJ2-7; D call uncertain. V was cut by 4 bases and J by 3 bases, with 11 bases left in between. The CDR3 sequence is 13 residues long. Germline V gives CDR1 SGHTS, CDR2 YDEGEE.

This clonotype was picked up many times. The CDR3 reads CASRLGEGFQETQYF. The CDR3 DNA follows: TGTGCCAGCAGGCTGGGGGAGGGGTTCCAAGAGACCCAGTACTTC. The chain has TRBV28 and TRBJ2-5; 7 bases are shared with TRBD2. The CDR3 runs to 15 residues. Unmatched junction bases numbered 8, after V lost 6 bases and J lost 1 base. The germline V gene has CDR1 MDHEN and CDR2 SYDVKM.